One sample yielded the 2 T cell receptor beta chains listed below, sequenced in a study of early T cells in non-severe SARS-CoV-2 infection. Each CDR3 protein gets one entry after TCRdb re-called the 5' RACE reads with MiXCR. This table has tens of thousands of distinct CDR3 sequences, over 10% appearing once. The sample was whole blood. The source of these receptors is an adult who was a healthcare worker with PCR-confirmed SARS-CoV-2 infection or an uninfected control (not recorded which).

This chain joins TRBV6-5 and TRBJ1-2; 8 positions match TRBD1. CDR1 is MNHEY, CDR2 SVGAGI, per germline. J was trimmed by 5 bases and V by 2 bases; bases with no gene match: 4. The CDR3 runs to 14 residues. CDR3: CASSYRDRMYGYTF. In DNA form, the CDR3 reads TGTGCCAGCAGTTACCGGGACAGGATGTATGGCTACACCTTC.

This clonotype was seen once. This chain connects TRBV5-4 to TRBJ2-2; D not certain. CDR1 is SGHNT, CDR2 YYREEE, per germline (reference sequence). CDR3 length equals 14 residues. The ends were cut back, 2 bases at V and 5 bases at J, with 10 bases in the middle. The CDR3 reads CASSLAQLTGELFF. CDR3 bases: TGTGCCAGCAGCTTAGCCCAATTAACCGGGGAGCTGTTTTTT.